The rows below give T cell receptor beta chains drawn from one sample of a study of PD-1 blockade in classical Hodgkin lymphoma. The table came from immunoSEQ multiplex PCR; TCRdb's copy has only in-frame clones and leaves some out. The repertoire holds around 21,000 clones, approximately 69% seen once, with roughly 23% in the top ten. The sequenced sample was peripheral blood mononuclear cells (PBMCs), obtained at baseline. These receptors were taken from a human donor with classical Hodgkin lymphoma. CDR3s include the opening cysteine and the closing phenylalanine or tryptophan. A D gene is named only where the DNA matches it firmly. Rows give clone size only sometimes, using once, few, many, or a class for an expanded clone.

- TRBJ2-3 - TRBV25-1 TGTGCCAGCAGGCGGGGCTCCACAGATACGCAGTATTTT CASRRGSTDTQYF
- TRBJ2-5 - TRBV11-2 TGTGCCAGCAGCTTAACCCCGGGGGAGGCCCCGGTGGAGACCCAGTACTTC CASSLTPGEAPVETQYF
- TRBJ1-2 - TRBV10-3 TGTGCCATCAAGGGGGGGGGAGATGGCTACACCTTC CAIKGGGDGYTF
TRBD1 TRBJ2-7 - TRBV27 TGTGCCAGCAGTTTAAGCCAGGGGGATAGCTCCTACGAGCAGTACTTC CASSLSQGDSSYEQYF
TRBD2 TRBJ2-5 - TRBV7-2 TGTGCCAGCAGCTTAGAGACTAGCGGGGGGCTAAGGGTAAAGACCCAGTACTTC CASSLETSGGLRVKTQYF
- TRBJ1-1 - TRBV15 TGTGCCACCAGCAGACAGGGGTCCACTGAAGCTTTCTTT CATSRQGSTEAFF
- TRBJ2-7 - TRBV28 TGTGCCAGCAGTTTTGTTTGGAATCCCTACGAGCAGTACTTC CASSFVWNPYEQYF
- TRBJ1-4 few TRBV15 TGTGCCACCAGCAGCGGGGTAAATAATGAAAAACTGTTTTTT CATSSGVNNEKLFF
- TRBJ2-2 - TRBV28 TGTGCCAGCAGTTTACTCACAGGGTCGAACACCGGGGAGCTGTTTTTT CASSLLTGSNTGELFF
TRBD1 TRBJ2-5 - TRBV19 TGTGCCAGTAGGGAACAGGGGATGGAGACCCAGTACTTC CASREQGMETQYF
- TRBJ1-5 - TRBV28 TGTGCCAGCAGTTTACCAGGGAATAGCAATCAGCCCCAGCATTTT CASSLPGNSNQPQHF
- TRBJ1-1 - TRBV6-5 TGTGCCAGCAGTTACTCGGCAGCTGAAGCTTTCTTT CASSYSAAEAFF
- TRBJ1-2 - TRBV14 TGTGCCAGCAGCCAAGATCAACGGTTCAGGGTACGCGGCTACACCTTC CASSQDQRFRVRGYTF
- TRBJ1-1 - TRBV5-1 TGCGCCAGCAGCTCCCCGGCCGGGGTCCCGAACACTGAAGCTTTCTTT CASSSPAGVPNTEAFF
- TRBJ1-4 - TRBV2 TGTGCCAGCAGCCCGGGGGCGGGTGAAAAACTGTTTTTT CASSPGAGEKLFF
TRBD1 TRBJ2-5 - TRBV29-1 TGCAGCGTGGTGGACAGGGGGCTTTTCCAAGAGACCCAGTACTTC CSVVDRGLFQETQYF
- TRBJ1-1 large TRBV7-8 TGTGCCAGCAGCCCGGGGAGCACTGAAGCTTTCTTT CASSPGSTEAFF
- TRBJ2-7 - TRBV27 TGTGCCAGCAGAAGTAACTCCTACGAGCAGTACTTC CASRSNSYEQYF
TRBD1 TRBJ1-5 once TRBV10-3 TGTGCCATCAGTGAGTCGGACAGGGCTAGCAATCAGCCCCAGCATTTT CAISESDRASNQPQHF
- TRBJ2-2 - TRBV13 TGTGCCAGCAGCTCAACGTACAGGTCCGGGGAGCTGTTTTTT CASSSTYRSGELFF
- TRBJ2-7 - TRBV2 TGTGCCAGCAGTGAAGGGGGGCAGTACTTC CASSEGGQYF
TRBD1 TRBJ2-7 - TRBV28 TGTGCCAGCAGTGACGGCCGAACAGGGGGCGCCTACGAGCAGTACTTC CASSDGRTGGAYEQYF
- TRBJ1-2 medium-sized TRBV27 TGTGCCAGCAGTTTCGACAAGTTCTATGGCTACACCTTC CASSFDKFYGYTF
- TRBJ2-7 - TRBV12-5 TGTGCTAGTGGTTTGTCGGCAGGGTCCCACGAGCAGTACTTC CASGLSAGSHEQYF
TRBD1 TRBJ1-4 - TRBV6-1 TGTGCCAGCAGACCCGTGGACAGGGCGGAAAAACTGTTTTTT CASRPVDRAEKLFF
- TRBJ2-5 - TRBV9 TGTGCCAGCAGCCCTCGGGCCTCGAGGGCGGAGACCCAGTACTTC CASSPRASRAETQYF
- TRBJ2-1 - TRBV5-8 TGTGCCAGCAGCGGCCTTTATAGGAGCAACTCCTACAATGAGCAGTTCTTC CASSGLYRSNSYNEQFF
- TRBJ2-2 - TRBV7-6 TGTGCCAGCAGCTCCGGACGGCGGGGTACCGGGGAGCTGTTTTTT CASSSGRRGTGELFF
- TRBJ2-3 few TRBV5-6 TGTGCCAGCAGCCGGTGGGTGGACGGGATAAGTTTGTCAGGAGATACGCAGTATTTT CASSRWVDGISLSGDTQYF
TRBD1 TRBJ1-4 - TRBV4-1 TGCGCCAGCAGCCCTCGGGGACAGCTGAATAATGAAAAACTGTTTTTT CASSPRGQLNNEKLFF
- TRBJ1-2 - TRBV29-1 TGCAGCGTTGAAAGCCGGGACCGATTATTCTATGGCTACACCTTC CSVESRDRLFYGYTF
TRBD1 TRBJ2-2 once TRBV5-1 TGCGCCAGCAGCTTGGGGCAGGGGGCGCGAACCGGGGAGCTGTTTTTT CASSLGQGARTGELFF
TRBD2 TRBJ2-3 - TRBV4-3 TGCGCCAGCAGCCAAGGTTGGGTCGGGACTAGCGGACACACAGATACGCAGTATTTT CASSQGWVGTSGHTDTQYF
- TRBJ2-3 - TRBV18 TGTGCCAGCTCATCAGGTGGGAGCACAGATACGCAGTATTTT CASSSGGSTDTQYF
- TRBJ1-3 once TRBV15 TGTGCCACCAAAACTGGGGAGACTGGAAACACCATATATTTT CATKTGETGNTIYF
TRBD2 TRBJ2-7 - TRBV9 TGTGCCAGCAGCGTCTCCAGCGGGGCCTCCTACGAGCAGTACTTC CASSVSSGASYEQYF
TRBD2 TRBJ2-7 - TRBV28 TGTGCCAGCACCGGGACTAGCGGCTACGAGCAGTACTTC CASTGTSGYEQYF
- TRBJ2-5 - TRBV13 TGTGCCAGCAGCCAACAGGGAGGGGAAGAGACCCAGTACTTC CASSQQGGEETQYF
- TRBJ2-2 once TRBV19 TGTGCCAGTAGTAATGGGGACCCAACCGGGGAGCTGTTTTTT CASSNGDPTGELFF
TRBD2 TRBJ2-3 once TRBV6-6 TGTGCCAGCAGTTACGGGGGGGGTGGCCCAGATACGCAGTATTTT CASSYGGGGPDTQYF
- TRBJ2-5 - TRBV27 TGTGCCAGCAGCGCCAAGGGGTACCAAGAGACCCAGTACTTC CASSAKGYQETQYF
TRBD2 TRBJ2-3 - TRBV5-4 TGTGCCAGCAGCTTGAGTCTAGCGGGGGGCCGAGGAGATACGCAGTATTTT CASSLSLAGGRGDTQYF
- TRBJ1-5 - TRBV19 TGTGCCAGTAGTTACGGGAATGGCAATCAGCCCCAGCATTTT CASSYGNGNQPQHF
- TRBJ1-1 - TRBV7-2 TGTGCCAGCAGCGCCCAACAGGGAACGAACACTGAAGCTTTCTTT CASSAQQGTNTEAFF
TRBD2 TRBJ2-2 medium-sized TRBV11-3 TGTGCCAGCAGTACCTCTAGCGGGGGGCCCAACCCCGGGGAGCTGTTTTTT CASSTSSGGPNPGELFF
TRBD2 TRBJ2-4 few TRBV19 TGTGCCGGAAGATCGGGGGGGTCCAAAAACATTCAGTACTTC CAGRSGGSKNIQYF
- TRBJ1-1 - TRBV7-2 TGTGCCAGCAGCCAGACAGTGAACACTGAAGCTTTCTTT CASSQTVNTEAFF
- TRBJ2-3 - TRBV5-6 TGTGCCAGCAGCTTGAGCCTAGCTAGCACAGATACGCAGTATTTT CASSLSLASTDTQYF
TRBD1 TRBJ2-7 - TRBV6-6 TGTGCCAGCAGACCCACAGGGGGCGCGTACGAGCAGTACTTC CASRPTGGAYEQYF
TRBD1 TRBJ2-4 - TRBV10-1 TGCGCCAGCAGTTCACAGGGGTCCAAAAACATTCAGTACTTC CASSSQGSKNIQYF
- TRBJ1-6 - TRBV10-1 TGCGCCAGCAGTGAGTCGCAGGCTTCTCCCCTCCACTTT CASSESQASPLHF